This passage covers 20 T cell receptor beta chains from one sample sequenced in a study of blood T cell repertoires in COVID-19. Libraries were prepared by immunoSEQ multiplex PCR; TCRdb keeps only in-frame clonotypes and omits some of them. Of roughly 200,000 clones in the sample, roughly 80% are singletons; the top ten hold roughly a tenth. Material: peripheral blood. These receptor sequences come from a woman over 75 with COVID-19, enrolled during active disease.

This clone was observed once. V gene TRBV6-6 combines with J gene TRBJ1-2; 7 positions match TRBD1. The CDR3 loop spans 13 amino acids. Trimming removed 6 bases from V and 4 bases from J; junction bases left unmatched: 5. Germline V gives CDR1 MNHNY, CDR2 SVGAGI (reference sequence). The CDR3 coding sequence is TGTGCCAGCAGCCCGACAGGGATCTATGGCTACACCTTC. Amino acids: CASSPTGIYGYTF.

This chain links TRBV30 with TRBJ2-7; tentative D call: TRBD1 (5 bases). The CDR3 has 15 residues. CDR1 is GTSNPN and CDR2 is SVGIG in the germline V gene (reference sequence). V was pared by 2 bases and J by 4 bases, with 18 bases between. The CDR3 loop reads CAWSPRRVLGYEQYF. The CDR3 nucleotides read TGTGCCTGGAGTCCCCGCAGGGTTTTGGGGTACGAGCAGTACTTC. Full variable domain (missing parts from reference TRBV30 and TRBJ2-7): SQTIHQWPATLVQPVGSPLSLECTVEGTSNPNLYWYRQAAGRGLQLLFYSVGIGQISSEVPQNLSASRPQDRQFILSSKKLLLSDSGFYLCAWSPRRVLGYEQYFGPGTRLTVT.

This clone was detected only a few times. V usage is TRBV7-9 and J usage is TRBJ1-4; weak D call: TRBD1 (5 bases). V lost 1 base and J 10 bases, leaving 16 bases between the germline ends. The CDR3 length is 15 residues. The germline CDR1 and CDR2 sequences are SEHNR and FQNEAQ (reference sequence). The CDR3 sequence: CASSLDGTTGGKLFF. In DNA form, the CDR3 reads TGTGCCAGCAGCTTAGATGGGACTACGGGTGGAAAACTGTTTTTT.

CDR3 DNA: TGTGCCAGCAGCGCACAGGAGAACACTGAAGCTTTCTTT. Its translation: CASSAQENTEAFF. The chain carries TRBV5-8 and TRBJ1-1, with D possibly TRBD1 on 5 matching bases. V was shortened by 4 bases and J by 1 base, with 8 bases between the two germline ends. Germline V gives CDR1 SGHTS, CDR2 YDEGEE. This CDR3 is 13 amino acids long.

Of note for this clone: This specimen includes other DNA sequences encoding the same CDR3. The chain employs TRBV6-5 and TRBJ2-5, with 9 nucleotides matching TRBD1. The CDR3 has 14 residues. Trimming took 5 bases from V and 4 from J; bases not matched to a gene: 5. Germline V CDR1 and CDR2: MNHEY, SVGAGI. This CDR3 is CASSLGQGRETQYF. In DNA form, the CDR3 reads TGTGCCAGCAGTCTTGGACAGGGGCGAGAGACCCAGTACTTC.

Comment on this clone: This CDR3 is also generated by other DNA sequences in the sample. The chain has TRBV18 and TRBJ1-4; 8 nucleotides line up with TRBD1. The CDR3 is 14 residues long. V lost 3 bases, J lost 7 bases, and 4 bases stayed unmatched. Germline V gene data show CDR1 as KGHSH and CDR2 as LQKENI. CDR3 loop: CASSPQGAGEKLFF. The CDR3 DNA sequence: TGTGCCAGCTCACCCCAGGGGGCGGGTGAAAAACTGTTTTTT.

The chain combines TRBV5-1 with TRBJ1-1; 9 positions agree with TRBD1. The CDR3 length is 19 residues. Unmatched junction bases numbered 12, after V lost 0 bases and J lost 0 bases. Germline values: CDR1 SGHRS, CDR2 YFSETQ. The CDR3 here is CASSLGAGTGPYLNTEAFF. The CDR3 nucleotides are TGCGCCAGCAGCTTGGGCGCCGGGACAGGGCCTTACCTGAACACTGAAGCTTTCTTT.

The chain combines TRBV3-1 (or the pseudogene TRBV3-2) with TRBJ1-6; tentatively, D is TRBD1 (6 bases). V was cut by 6 bases and J by 5 bases, with 11 bases left in between. The CDR3 extends over 14 amino acids. Germline loops: CDR1 LGHDT, CDR2 YNNKEL (reference sequence). The CDR3 bases are TGTGCCAGCAGTCCTACAGGGAATAATTCACCCCTCCACTTT. This sequence encodes CASSPTGNNSPLHF.

The chain links TRBV2 to TRBJ1-1, with D tentatively TRBD1 (5 bases). The CDR3 consists of 13 residues. V lost 4 bases to trimming and J lost 7 bases, with 13 bases between them. Germline CDR1 SNHLY, CDR2 FYNNEI. The CDR3 protein is CASSGRGRSEAFF. The CDR3 DNA follows: TGTGCCAGCAGTGGAAGGGGTAGGAGTGAAGCTTTCTTT.

This clone was seen more than once but under ten times. V is TRBV10-3 and J is TRBJ1-5; D possibly corresponds to TRBD1 (5 bases). V lost 10 bases to trimming and J lost 4 bases, with 17 bases between them. The CDR3 loop spans 14 amino acids. Germline CDR1 reads ENHRY; CDR2 reads SYGVKD. In DNA form, the CDR3 reads TGTGCCACCGCCGCAGGGAGGGAAAATCAGCCCCAGCATTTT. Its translation is CATAAGRENQPQHF.

The chain couples TRBV7-6 to TRBJ1-5; TRBD1 is a possible D gene (6 bases). The CDR3 totals 19 residues. CDR1 SGHVS and CDR2 FNYEAQ come from the germline V gene. V was cut by 2 bases and J by 4 bases, with 24 bases left in between. The CDR3 loop reads CASSLSGRGFFRVNQPQHF. The CDR3 DNA reads as TGTGCCAGCAGCTTATCGGGCAGGGGCTTTTTCAGGGTTAATCAGCCCCAGCATTTT.

The chain recombines TRBV7-9 with TRBJ2-1, with TRBD2 matching 13 bases. The CDR3 length is 13 residues. From germline, CDR1 is SEHNR and CDR2 FQNEAQ (reference sequence). V dropped 6 bases and J dropped 7; count of bases not matched to a gene: 0. CDR3 sequence: CASRLAGGNEQFF. The CDR3 DNA reads as TGTGCCAGCAGACTAGCGGGGGGGAATGAGCAGTTCTTC.

The gene calls are TRBV6-1 and TRBJ1-2; the D is unclear. There are 14 residues in the CDR3. Trimming pared 1 base from V and 8 bases from J, leaving 14 bases between. Germline V gives CDR1 MNHNS, CDR2 SASEGT. The CDR3 region is CASSEDGSFVGYTF. CDR3 DNA: TGTGCCAGCAGTGAAGACGGTTCCTTCGTGGGCTACACCTTC.

This clone appeared once. The J gene is TRBJ2-3, the V gene TRBV10-3; 7 bases line up with TRBD2. Per the germline V gene, CDR1 is ENHRY and CDR2 is SYGVKD. The CDR3 length is 13 residues. V dropped 9 bases and J dropped 5; count of bases not matched to a gene: 8. The CDR3 DNA sequence: TGTGCCATAGACGGGGAGGGTGTAGATACGCAGTATTTT. Encoded protein: CAIDGEGVDTQYF.

This rearrangement joins TRBV28 to TRBJ1-2; D is uncertain. Germline CDR1 is MDHEN and CDR2 is SYDVKM. This CDR3 region has 15 residues. V dropped 4 bases and J dropped 0 bases, with 12 bases sitting between them. CDR3 in DNA: TGTGCCAGCAGTTCCCTCTCCGGTTCTAACTATGGCTACACCTTC. As protein: CASSSLSGSNYGYTF.

This chain uses TRBV5-4 with TRBJ1-5; D gene unclear. The CDR3 runs 13 residues. Germline-derived CDR1 and CDR2 are SGHNT and YYREEE (reference sequence). Trimming cost V 4 bases and J 4 bases, with 9 bases left between them. The CDR3 DNA reads TGTGCCAGCAGCATCGGAGCTAATCAGCCCCAGCATTTT. Encoded protein: CASSIGANQPQHF.

The table lists this clone with a count of one. The J gene is TRBJ2-2, the V gene TRBV5-1, with D possibly matching TRBD1 (8 bases). V was shortened by 2 bases and J by 6 bases, with 17 bases between the two germline ends. This CDR3 is 16 amino acids long. CDR1 is SGHRS, CDR2 YFSETQ, per germline. The CDR3, as DNA: TGCGCCAGCAGCTTCGGACAGGGAGGGGGCCCCGGGGAGCTGTTTTTT. It is translated as CASSFGQGGGPGELFF.

The chain recombines TRBV7-9 with TRBJ1-3; possibly TRBD1 for D (5 bases). Trimming removed 5 bases at V and 7 bases at J, with 9 bases between. This CDR3 region has 12 residues. Germline-derived CDR1 and CDR2 are SEHNR and FQNEAQ (reference sequence). DNA for the CDR3: TGTGCCAGCAGCCCGGGGGGGAACACCATATATTTT. Translated: CASSPGGNTIYF.

The rearrangement uses TRBV11-2 and TRBJ2-5; tentative D call: TRBD1 (6 bases). The V end was cut by 4 bases, the J end by 3 bases, with 21 bases between. CDR1 and CDR2 (germline): SGHAT, FQNNGV. The CDR3 is 17 residues long. The CDR3 nucleotides read TGTGCCAGCAGCTCCCGTATGGGGGACAAGGGCGAAGAGACCCAGTACTTC. Its protein is CASSSRMGDKGEETQYF.

The chain is built from TRBV30 and TRBJ1-3; weak D call: TRBD1 (6 bases). Germline V gene data show CDR1 as GTSNPN and CDR2 as SVGIG (reference sequence). The CDR3 length is 15 residues. V was pared by 2 bases and J by 2 bases, with 13 bases between. This CDR3 reads CAWSFSQGPGNTIYF. The CDR3 bases are TGTGCCTGGAGTTTCTCCCAGGGGCCTGGAAACACCATATATTTT. The full variable domain, in which reference TRBV30 and TRBJ1-3 provide the parts outside the CDR3, is SQTIHQWPATLVQPVGSPLSLECTVEGTSNPNLYWYRQAAGRGLQLLFYSVGIGQISSEVPQNLSASRPQDRQFILSSKKLLLSDSGFYLCAWSFSQGPGNTIYFGEGSWLTVV.